This TCR beta chain came from a study of OX40 agonist ivuxolimab in advanced cancers. Study information: Three individuals attained partial responses, comprising one hepatocellular carcinoma case and two cutaneous melanoma cases. Notes on the study in general: On average, CD8+ T cells showed a greater number of expanded clones than CD4+. Both blood CD4+ and CD8+ T cells showed clonal growth by week 6 at 0.1 to 3.0 mg/kg.

Concerning this clone itself: Its cognate antigen is unknown.

The method was immunoSEQ multiplex PCR; TCRdb's version includes in-frame clones alone and lacks a portion of them. The table records about 70,000 clones, around 88% of them present only once. Germline trimming cut 5 bases from V and 1 base from J; bases unmatched to any gene: 11. The CDR3 loop spans 17 amino acids. CDR1 and CDR2 from the germline V gene are SGHRS and YFSETQ. The chain links TRBV5-1 to TRBJ2-5, with TRBD2 matching 10 bases. The TCR was taken from an adult with an advanced solid tumor such as melanoma, head and neck, liver or kidney cancer. The source was CD4+ or CD8+ T cells sorted from blood, collected in a trial of the OX40 agonist ivuxolimab. CDR3 sequence: CASRGASGGVPQETQYF. As DNA, the CDR3 is TGCGCCAGCAGGGGGGCTAGCGGGGGCGTGCCCCAAGAGACCCAGTACTTC.